Below, one TCR beta chain is given with its context. The authors' processing: Scientists estimated how many nucleated cells there were by amplifying reference gene primers. Libraries were prepared by immunoSEQ multiplex PCR; TCRdb keeps only in-frame clonotypes and omits some of them. V, J and clone size reflect that table, while D and trimming were determined from the DNA. The sample yields approximately 54,000 clones, about four fifths seen once. This sample was taken from a study of blood T cell repertoires in COVID-19. Study-level background: COVID-19 samples from acute and convalescent phases originated in the United States, Italy and Spain. Sources were T cells, B-cell-depleted T cells, or PBMCs; the material itself was cDNA or gDNA.

V lost 5 bases and J 3 bases, leaving 11 bases between the germline ends. The germline gives CDR1 MNHEY, CDR2 SVGAGI. This CDR3 is built from 13 residues. This chain connects TRBV6-5 to TRBJ2-7; tentatively, D is TRBD2 (6 bases). The specimen sequenced was peripheral blood. This receptor was obtained from a woman aged 55 to 70 with acute or convalescent COVID-19. As DNA, the CDR3 is TGTGCCAGCAGTACGACTAGTAACTACGAGCAGTACTTC. Translating it yields CASSTTSNYEQYF.